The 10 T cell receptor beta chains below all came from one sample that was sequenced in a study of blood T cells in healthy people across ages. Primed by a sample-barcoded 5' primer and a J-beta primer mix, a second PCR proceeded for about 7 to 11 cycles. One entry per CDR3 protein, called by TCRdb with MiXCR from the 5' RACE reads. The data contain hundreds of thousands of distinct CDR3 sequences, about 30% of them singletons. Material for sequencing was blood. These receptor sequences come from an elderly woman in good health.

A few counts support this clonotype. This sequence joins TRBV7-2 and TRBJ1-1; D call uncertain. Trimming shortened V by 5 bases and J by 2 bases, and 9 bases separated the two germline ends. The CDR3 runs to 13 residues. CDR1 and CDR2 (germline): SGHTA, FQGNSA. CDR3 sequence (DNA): TGTGCCAGCAGCATGGGCCGAAACACTGAAGCTTTCTTT. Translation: CASSMGRNTEAFF.

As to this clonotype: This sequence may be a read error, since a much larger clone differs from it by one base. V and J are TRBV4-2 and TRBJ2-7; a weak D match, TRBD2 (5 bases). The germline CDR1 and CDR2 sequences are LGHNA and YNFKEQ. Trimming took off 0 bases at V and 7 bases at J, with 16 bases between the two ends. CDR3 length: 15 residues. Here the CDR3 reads CASSQDSGMPWEQYF. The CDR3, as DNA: TGTGCCAGCAGCCAAGATTCGGGGATGCCCTGGGAGCAGTACTTC.

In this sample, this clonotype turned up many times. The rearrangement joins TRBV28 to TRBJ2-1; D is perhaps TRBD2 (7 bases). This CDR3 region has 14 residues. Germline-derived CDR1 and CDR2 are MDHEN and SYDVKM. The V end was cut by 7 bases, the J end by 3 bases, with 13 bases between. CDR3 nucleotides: TGTGCCAGCAAGGGGGGGGGTAACTACAATGAGCAGTTCTTC. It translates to CASKGGGNYNEQFF.

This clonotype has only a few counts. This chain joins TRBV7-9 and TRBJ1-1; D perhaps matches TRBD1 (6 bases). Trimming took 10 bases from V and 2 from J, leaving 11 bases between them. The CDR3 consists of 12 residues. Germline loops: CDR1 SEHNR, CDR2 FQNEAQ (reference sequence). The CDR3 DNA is TGTGCCACCGACAGGTCAAACACTGAAGCTTTCTTT. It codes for CATDRSNTEAFF.

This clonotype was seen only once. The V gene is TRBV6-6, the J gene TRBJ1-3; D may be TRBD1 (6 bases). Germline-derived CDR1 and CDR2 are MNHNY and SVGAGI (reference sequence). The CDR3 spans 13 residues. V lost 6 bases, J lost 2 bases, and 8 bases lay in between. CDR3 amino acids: CASRQGPGNTIYF. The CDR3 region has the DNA TGTGCCAGCAGACAGGGTCCTGGAAACACCATATATTTT.

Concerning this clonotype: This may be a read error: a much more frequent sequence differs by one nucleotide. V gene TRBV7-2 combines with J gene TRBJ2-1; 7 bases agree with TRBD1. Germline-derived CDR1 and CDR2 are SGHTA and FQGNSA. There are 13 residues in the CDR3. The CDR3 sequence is CVSNLGQLYEQFF. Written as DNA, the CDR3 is TGTGTCAGCAACTTGGGACAGCTATATGAGCAGTTCTTC.

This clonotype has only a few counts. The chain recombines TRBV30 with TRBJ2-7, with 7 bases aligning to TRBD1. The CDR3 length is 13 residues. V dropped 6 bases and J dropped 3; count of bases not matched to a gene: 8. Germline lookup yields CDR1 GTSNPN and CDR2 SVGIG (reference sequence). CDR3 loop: CACAGTVNYEQYF. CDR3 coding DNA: TGTGCCTGCGCCGGGACAGTAAACTACGAGCAGTACTTC. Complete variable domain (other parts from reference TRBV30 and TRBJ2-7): SQTIHQWPATLVQPVGSPLSLECTVEGTSNPNLYWYRQAAGRGLQLLFYSVGIGQISSEVPQNLSASRPQDRQFILSSKKLLLSDSGFYLCACAGTVNYEQYFGPGTRLTVT.

This CDR3 is CATSLYTGPTGELFF. CDR3 DNA: TGTGCCACCAGTCTTTACACAGGGCCCACCGGGGAGCTGTTTTTT. The chain links TRBV15 to TRBJ2-2, with D tentatively TRBD1 (6 bases). CDR1 LNHNV and CDR2 YYDKDF come from the germline V gene (reference sequence). The CDR3 length is 15 residues. With 6 bases removed from V and 4 bases from J, the gap between germline ends came to 15 bases.

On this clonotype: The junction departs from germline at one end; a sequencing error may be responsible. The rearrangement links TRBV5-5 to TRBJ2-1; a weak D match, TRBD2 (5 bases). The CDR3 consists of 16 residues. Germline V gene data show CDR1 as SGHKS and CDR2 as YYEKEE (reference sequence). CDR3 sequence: CASSAGRAAIGNEQFF. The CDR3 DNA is TGCGCCAGCAGCGCTGGACGAGCGGCCATCGGGAATGAGCAGTTCTTC.

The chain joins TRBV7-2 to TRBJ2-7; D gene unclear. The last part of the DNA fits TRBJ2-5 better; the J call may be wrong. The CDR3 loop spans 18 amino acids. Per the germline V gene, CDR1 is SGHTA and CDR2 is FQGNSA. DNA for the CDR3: TGTGCCAGCAGCGCATCATTTAAGGTTCGGGTCTCGGAGGAGACCCAGTACTTC. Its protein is CASSASFKVRVSEETQYF.